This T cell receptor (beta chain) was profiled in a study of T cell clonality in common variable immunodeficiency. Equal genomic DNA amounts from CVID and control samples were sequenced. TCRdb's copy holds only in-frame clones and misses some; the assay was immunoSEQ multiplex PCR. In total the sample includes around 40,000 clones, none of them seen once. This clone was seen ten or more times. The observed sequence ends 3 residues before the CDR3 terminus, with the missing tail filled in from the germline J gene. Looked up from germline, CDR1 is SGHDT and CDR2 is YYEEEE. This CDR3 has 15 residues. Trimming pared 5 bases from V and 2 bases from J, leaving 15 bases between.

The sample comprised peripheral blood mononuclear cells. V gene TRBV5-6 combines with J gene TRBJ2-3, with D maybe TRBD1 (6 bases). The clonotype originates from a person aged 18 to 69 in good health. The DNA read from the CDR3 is TGTGCCAGCAGTCGAAGCGACAGGTACACAGATACG. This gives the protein CASSRSDRYTDT. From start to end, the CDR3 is CASSRSDRYTDTQYF. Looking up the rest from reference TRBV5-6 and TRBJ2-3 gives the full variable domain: DAGVTQSPTHLIKTRGQQVTLRCSPKSGHDTVSWYQQALGQGPQFIFQYYEEEERQRGNFPDRFSGHQFPNYSSELNVNALLLGDSALYLCASSRSDRYTDTQYFGPGTRLTVL.